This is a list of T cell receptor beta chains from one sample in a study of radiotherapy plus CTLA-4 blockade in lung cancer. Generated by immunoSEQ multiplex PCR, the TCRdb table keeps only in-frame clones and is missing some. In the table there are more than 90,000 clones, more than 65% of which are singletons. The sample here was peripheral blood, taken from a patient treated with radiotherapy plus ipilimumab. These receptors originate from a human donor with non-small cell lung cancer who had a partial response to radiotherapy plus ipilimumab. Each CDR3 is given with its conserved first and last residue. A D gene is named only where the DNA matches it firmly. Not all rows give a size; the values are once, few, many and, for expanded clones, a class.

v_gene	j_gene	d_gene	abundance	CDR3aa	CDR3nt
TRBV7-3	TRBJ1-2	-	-	CASSPREGTSGYTF	TGTGCCAGCAGCCCAAGGGAGGGAACTAGTGGCTACACCTTC
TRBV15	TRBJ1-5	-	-	CATSRARASNQPQHF	TGTGCCACCAGCAGAGCTAGAGCCAGCAATCAGCCCCAGCATTTT
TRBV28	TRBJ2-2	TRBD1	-	CASSFIDRAGTGELFF	TGTGCCAGCAGTTTTATCGACAGGGCGGGCACCGGGGAGCTGTTTTTT
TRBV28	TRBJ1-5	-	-	CASSDYRRPQHF	TGTGCCAGCAGTGATTACAGGCGGCCCCAGCATTTT
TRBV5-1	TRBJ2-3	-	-	CASSLDRGTDTQYF	TGCGCCAGCAGCTTGGATCGCGGCACAGATACGCAGTATTTT
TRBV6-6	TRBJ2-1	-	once	CASSYHPNEQFF	TGTGCCAGCAGTTATCATCCCAATGAGCAGTTCTTC
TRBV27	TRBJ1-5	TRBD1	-	CASRRQGGNQPQHF	TGTGCCAGCAGACGACAGGGAGGCAATCAGCCCCAGCATTTT
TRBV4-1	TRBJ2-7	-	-	CASSPQMGGSYEQYF	TGCGCCAGCAGCCCCCAAATGGGGGGATCCTACGAGCAGTACTTC
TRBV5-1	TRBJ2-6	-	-	CASSPGDPGANVLTF	TGCGCCAGCAGTCCAGGGGATCCTGGGGCCAACGTCCTGACTTTC
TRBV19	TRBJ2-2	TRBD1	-	CASRVTGSTGELFF	TGTGCCAGTAGGGTGACAGGGTCTACCGGGGAGCTGTTTTTT
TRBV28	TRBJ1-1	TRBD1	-	CASSPGGLPRAEAFF	TGTGCCAGCAGTCCAGGGGGACTCCCCCGGGCTGAAGCTTTCTTT
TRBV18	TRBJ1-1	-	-	CASSPQPGGNPEAFF	TGTGCCAGCTCACCTCAACCCGGGGGGAACCCTGAAGCTTTCTTT